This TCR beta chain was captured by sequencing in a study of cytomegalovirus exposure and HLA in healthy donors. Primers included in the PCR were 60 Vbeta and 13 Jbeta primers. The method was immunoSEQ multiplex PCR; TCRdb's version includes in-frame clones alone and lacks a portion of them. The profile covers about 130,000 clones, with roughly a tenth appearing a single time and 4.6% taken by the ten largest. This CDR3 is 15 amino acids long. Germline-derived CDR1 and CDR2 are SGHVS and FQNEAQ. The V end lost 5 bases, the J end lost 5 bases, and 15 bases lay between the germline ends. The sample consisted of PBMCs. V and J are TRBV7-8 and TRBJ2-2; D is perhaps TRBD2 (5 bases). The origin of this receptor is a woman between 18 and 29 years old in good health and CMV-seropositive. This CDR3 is CASSALGGGTGELFF. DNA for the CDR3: TGTGCCAGCAGCGCGCTAGGAGGAGGAACCGGGGAGCTGTTTTTT. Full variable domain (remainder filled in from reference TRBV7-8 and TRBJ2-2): GAGVSQSPRYKVAKRGQDVALRCDPISGHVSLFWYQQALGQGPEFLTYFQNEAQLDKSGLPSDRFFAERPEGSVSTLKIQRTQQEDSAVYLCASSALGGGTGELFFGEGSRLTVL.